This TCR beta chain was sequenced for a study of cytomegalovirus exposure and HLA in healthy donors. A few counts support this clone. Its antigen is unknown. The study's findings and limits: A few of the chains that were CMV-associated were confirmed in vitro to be specific for CMV antigens. While the bulk of TCR sequences proved rare, some public TCRs turned up in many donors. Reported results showed that the classifier diagnosed cytomegalovirus status with high specificity and sensitivity.

The validation cohort, a group of 100 to 150 subjects, included the donors and was separate from the approximately 700-subject first cohort. Trimming removed 1 base from V and 3 bases from J; junction bases left unmatched: 3. This CDR3 has 14 residues. In germline, CDR1 is SGHDN, CDR2 FVKESK. TCRdb's table, derived via immunoSEQ multiplex PCR, lists solely in-frame clones and lacks some. The sample contains roughly 130,000 clones, approximately 84% of which appear only once. Source material: PBMCs. The V gene is TRBV14, the J gene TRBJ2-7; TRBD2 agrees at 7 bases. The receptor was derived from a young woman in good health and CMV-seronegative. The CDR3 region is CASSQASGYYEQYF. The CDR3 DNA reads as TGTGCCAGCAGCCAAGCTAGCGGTTACTACGAGCAGTACTTC.